This T cell receptor (beta chain) was obtained from a study of OX40 agonist ivuxolimab in advanced cancers. In the study overall: Six ivuxolimab dose levels, 0.01 to 10 mg/kg, were given intravenously every 2 weeks. Notes on the study in general: There was clonal expansion of CD4+ and CD8+ blood T cells by week 6 at 0.1 to 3.0 mg/kg.

As regards this clone: Its antigen is unknown.

The germline V gene has CDR1 SGHRS and CDR2 YFSETQ. The CDR3 has 14 amino acids. The V and J ends lost 4 bases and 0 bases respectively, with 10 bases between them. This table comes from immunoSEQ multiplex PCR, and its TCRdb copy is limited to in-frame clones, with some not included. The data hold around 66,000 clones, with about 85% observed a single time. Sequencing was performed on CD4+ or CD8+ T cells sorted from blood, taken in a trial of the OX40 agonist ivuxolimab. The chain joins TRBV5-1 to TRBJ1-1, with D tentatively TRBD1 (6 bases). The TCR sequence derives from an adult with an advanced solid tumor such as melanoma, head and neck, liver or kidney cancer. CDR3 nucleotides: TGCGCCAGCAGCGTGGGACACATGAACACTGAAGCTTTCTTT. Translation gives CASSVGHMNTEAFF.